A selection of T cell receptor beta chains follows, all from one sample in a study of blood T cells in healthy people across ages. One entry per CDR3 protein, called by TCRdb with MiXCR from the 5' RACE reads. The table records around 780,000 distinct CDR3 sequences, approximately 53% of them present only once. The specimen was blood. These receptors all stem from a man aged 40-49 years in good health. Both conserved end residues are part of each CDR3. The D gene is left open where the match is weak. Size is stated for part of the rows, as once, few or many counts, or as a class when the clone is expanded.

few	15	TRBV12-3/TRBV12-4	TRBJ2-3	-	TGTGCCAGCACCGATCCTGACAGGCCCACAGATACGCAGTATTTT	CASTDPDRPTDTQYF
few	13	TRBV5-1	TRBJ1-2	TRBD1	TGCGCCAGCAGCCCCGAGGGGGCTTTCGGCTACACCTTC	CASSPEGAFGYTF
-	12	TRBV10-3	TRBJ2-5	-	TGTGCCATCAGTGTGGGAAACAATGAGCAGTACTTC	CAISVGNNEQYF
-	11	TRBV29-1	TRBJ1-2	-	TGCAGCGCTGCACAGGGAGATGGCTACACCTTC	CSAAQGDGYTF
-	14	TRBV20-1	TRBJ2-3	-	TGCAGTGCTAGCCTCGGGGTGGGCACAGATACGCAGTATTTT	CSASLGVGTDTQYF
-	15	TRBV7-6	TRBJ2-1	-	TGTGCCAGCAGCCACATTGAGGCATCCAAGAATGAGCAGTTCTTC	CASSHIEASKNEQFF
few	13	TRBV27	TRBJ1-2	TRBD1	TGTGCCAGCAGTCGGGACAGGGAGGAGGGCTACACCTTC	CASSRDREEGYTF
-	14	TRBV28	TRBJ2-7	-	TGTGCCAGCAGTTTAAGAGGGGTCACCTACGAGCAGTACTTC	CASSLRGVTYEQYF
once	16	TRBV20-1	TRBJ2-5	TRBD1	TGCAGTGCTAGAGAGTGGGACAGTGGGCGGAGGGAGACCCAGTACTTC	CSAREWDSGRRETQYF
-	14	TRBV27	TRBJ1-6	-	TGTGCCAGCAGTCGTACAGGGACTAATTCACCCCTCCACTTT	CASSRTGTNSPLHF
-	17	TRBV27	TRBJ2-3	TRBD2	TGTGCCAGCAGTTTATTCGGACTAGCGGGATTGGCAGATACGCAGTATTTT	CASSLFGLAGLADTQYF
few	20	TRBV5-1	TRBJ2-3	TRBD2	TGCGCCAGCAGCTTGTCCGTTGGACTAGCGGGAGGCTCGGGCCCAGATACGCAGTATTTT	CASSLSVGLAGGSGPDTQYF
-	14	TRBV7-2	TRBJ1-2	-	TGTGCCAGCAGCGAAGACAGGCCAGACTATGGCTACACCTTC	CASSEDRPDYGYTF
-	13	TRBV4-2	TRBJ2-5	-	TGTGCCAGCAGCGGGACCGTTGAAGAGATCCAGTACTTC	CASSGTVEEIQYF
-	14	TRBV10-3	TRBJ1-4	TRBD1	TGTGCCATCAGCGCCGGGACAGGACTTGAAAAACTGTTTTTT	CAISAGTGLEKLFF
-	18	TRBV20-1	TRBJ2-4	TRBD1	TGCAGTGCTAGAAATCAACGGGACAGCACTCTAGCCAAAAACATTCAGTACTTC	CSARNQRDSTLAKNIQYF
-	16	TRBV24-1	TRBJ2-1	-	TGTGCCACCAGTGATCCTATCATTCCCGCGGGGAATGAGCAGTTCTTC	CATSDPIIPAGNEQFF
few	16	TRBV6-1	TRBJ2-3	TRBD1	TGTGCCAGCAGAGTACAGGAGGGACAGGGGGCAGATACGCAGTATTTT	CASRVQEGQGADTQYF
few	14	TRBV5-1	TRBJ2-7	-	TGCGCCAGCAGCTCTAACGAACGCCCCTACGAGCAGTACTTC	CASSSNERPYEQYF
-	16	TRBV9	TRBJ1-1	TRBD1	TGTGCCAGCAGCCCCCGACAGGGACGGACGAACACTGAAGCTTTCTTT	CASSPRQGRTNTEAFF
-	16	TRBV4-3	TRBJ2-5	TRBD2	TGCGCCAGCAGCCAGGACCTAGCGGGAGGGCAAGAGACCCAGTACTTC	CASSQDLAGGQETQYF
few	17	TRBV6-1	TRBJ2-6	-	TGTGCTAGCCAAAGTTTTGGGGATGGTCCTGGGGCCAACGTCCTGACTTTC	CASQSFGDGPGANVLTF
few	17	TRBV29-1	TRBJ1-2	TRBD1	TGCAGCGCCTTCGGGGTCACAGGGGGCGAAACTAACTATGGCTACACCTTC	CSAFGVTGGETNYGYTF
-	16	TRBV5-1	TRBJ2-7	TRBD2	TGCGCCAGCAGTTCAGGGACTAGCGGGTACTACAATGAGCAGTACTTC	CASSSGTSGYYNEQYF
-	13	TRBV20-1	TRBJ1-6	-	TGCAGTGCTCGGCCAGGGGTCAATTCACCCCTCCACTTT	CSARPGVNSPLHF
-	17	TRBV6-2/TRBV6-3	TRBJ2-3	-	TGTGCCAGCAGTTACTCGAGGTCTCCGGGGCAAACAGATACGCAGTATTTT	CASSYSRSPGQTDTQYF
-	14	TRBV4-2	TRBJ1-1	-	TGTGCCAGCACGCCCTCGTCAGGAGACACTGAAGCTTTCTTT	CASTPSSGDTEAFF
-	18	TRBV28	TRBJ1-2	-	TGTGCCAGCAGTTTTCTTTTCATCTACACCAATTCTAACTATGGCTACACCTTC	CASSFLFIYTNSNYGYTF
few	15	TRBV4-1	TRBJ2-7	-	TGCGCCAGCAGCCAAGAGGATTTGGGAGCCTACGAGCAGTACTTC	CASSQEDLGAYEQYF
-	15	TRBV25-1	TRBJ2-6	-	TGTGCCAGCACTTCAACATCCCTCGGGGCCAACGTCCTGACTTTC	CASTSTSLGANVLTF
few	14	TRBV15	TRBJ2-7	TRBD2	TGTGCCACCAGCAGAACGGGACTACTGGACGAGCAGTACTTC	CATSRTGLLDEQYF
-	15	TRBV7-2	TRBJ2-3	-	TGTGCCAGCAGCTTAGCGGGAGGACGGGATTACACGCAGTATTTT	CASSLAGGRDYTQYF
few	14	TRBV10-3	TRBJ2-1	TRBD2	TGTGCCATCGTCGACGGGGGGGCCCTAACTGAGCAGTTCTTC	CAIVDGGALTEQFF
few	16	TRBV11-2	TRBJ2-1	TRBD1	TGTGCCAGCAGCTCCCAGACAGGGAGAGCCTACAATGAGCAGTTCTTC	CASSSQTGRAYNEQFF
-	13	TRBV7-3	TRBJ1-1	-	TGTGCCAGCAGCTCCCGTTGGAACACTGAAGCTTTCTTT	CASSSRWNTEAFF
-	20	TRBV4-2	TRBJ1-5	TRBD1	TGTGCCAGCAGCCATGTCCGAGGACAGGGGCCTCCTCTCGACGATCAGCCCCAGCATTTT	CASSHVRGQGPPLDDQPQHF
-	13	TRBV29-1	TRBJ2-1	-	TGCAGCGTAGCCCCATCCCTCCAAGAGACCCAGTTCTTC	CSVAPSLQETQFF
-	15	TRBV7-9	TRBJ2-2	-	TGTGCCAGCAGCTTAGAGCTGGGGAACACCGGGGAGCTGTTTTTT	CASSLELGNTGELFF
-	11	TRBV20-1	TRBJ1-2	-	TGCAGTGCTAGAGATGGCAATGGCTACACCTTC	CSARDGNGYTF
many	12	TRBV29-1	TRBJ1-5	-	TGCAGCGTTTCTTTTCCCAATCAGCCCCAGCATTTT	CSVSFPNQPQHF
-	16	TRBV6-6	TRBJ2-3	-	TGTGCCAGCAGTTACTCAGACCTATCTAGCACAGATACGCAGTATTTT	CASSYSDLSSTDTQYF
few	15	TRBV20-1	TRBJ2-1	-	TGCAGTGCTAGGCCCACGACCACGGCGGGGAATGAGCAGTTCTTC	CSARPTTTAGNEQFF
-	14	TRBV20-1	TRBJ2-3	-	TGCAGTGCCAGGATGGAGGGTCGCACAGATACGCAGTATTTT	CSARMEGRTDTQYF
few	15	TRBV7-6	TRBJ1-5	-	TGTGCCAGCAGCCCAACGGACAGAGAGAATCAGCCCCAGCATTTT	CASSPTDRENQPQHF